This T cell receptor (beta chain) appears in the sequencing data of a study of blood T cell repertoires in COVID-19. Study at large: The United States, Italy and Spain provided the acute and convalescent COVID-19 samples.

Germline CDR1 and CDR2: KGHSH and LQKENI. V shed 1 base and J shed 9 bases, with 6 bases lying between them. This CDR3 has 11 amino acids. Here immunoSEQ multiplex PCR was the method, and the copy in TCRdb shows in-frame clones only, minus some. The table lists tens of thousands of clones, 75% to 80% of them singletons, with around 2.3% in the top ten. Sequenced material: peripheral blood. This TCR derives from a man in his 70s with COVID-19, enrolled during active disease. The V gene is TRBV18, the J gene TRBJ2-5; tentatively, D is TRBD1 (5 bases). In DNA, the CDR3 is TGTGCCAGCTCACCACAGGGGCCCCAGTACTTC. The encoded protein is CASSPQGPQYF.